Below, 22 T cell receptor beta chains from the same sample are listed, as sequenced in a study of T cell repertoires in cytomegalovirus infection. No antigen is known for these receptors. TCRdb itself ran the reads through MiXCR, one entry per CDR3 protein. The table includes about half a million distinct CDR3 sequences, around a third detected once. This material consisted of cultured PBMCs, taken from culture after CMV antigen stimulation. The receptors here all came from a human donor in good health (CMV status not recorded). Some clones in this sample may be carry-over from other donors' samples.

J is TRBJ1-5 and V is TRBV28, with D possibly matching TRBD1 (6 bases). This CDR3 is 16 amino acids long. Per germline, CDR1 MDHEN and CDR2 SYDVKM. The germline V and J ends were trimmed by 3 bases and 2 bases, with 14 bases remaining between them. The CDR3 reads CASSFSTGKGNQPQHF. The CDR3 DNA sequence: TGTGCCAGCAGTTTTAGCACAGGGAAGGGCAATCAGCCCCAGCATTTT.

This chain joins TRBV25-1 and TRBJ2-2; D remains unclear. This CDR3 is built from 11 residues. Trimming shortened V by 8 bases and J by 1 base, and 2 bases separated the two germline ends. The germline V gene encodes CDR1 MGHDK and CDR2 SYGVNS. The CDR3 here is CASLNTGELFF. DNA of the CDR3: TGTGCCAGCCTGAACACCGGGGAGCTGTTTTTT.

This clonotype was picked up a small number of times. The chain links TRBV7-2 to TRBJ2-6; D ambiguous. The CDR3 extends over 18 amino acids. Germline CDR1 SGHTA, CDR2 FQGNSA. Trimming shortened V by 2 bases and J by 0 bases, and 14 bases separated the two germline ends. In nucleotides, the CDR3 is TGTGCCAGCAGCTTATGGAGTGGTAAGCCCTCTGGGGCCAACGTCCTGACTTTC. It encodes CASSLWSGKPSGANVLTF.

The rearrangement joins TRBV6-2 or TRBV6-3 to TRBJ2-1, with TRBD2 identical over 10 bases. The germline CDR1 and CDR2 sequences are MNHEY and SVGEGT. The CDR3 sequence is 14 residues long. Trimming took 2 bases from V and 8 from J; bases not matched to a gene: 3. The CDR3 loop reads CASSYTSGIYEQFF. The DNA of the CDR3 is TGTGCCAGCAGTTACACTAGCGGGATCTATGAGCAGTTCTTC.

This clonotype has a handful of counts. CDR3 sequence reads: CASSRRGDSTDTQYF. DNA of the CDR3: TGTGCCAGCAGCCGTCGGGGAGACTCCACAGATACGCAGTATTTT. This rearrangement joins TRBV7-2 to TRBJ2-3, with D perhaps TRBD2 (5 bases). CDR3 length equals 15 residues. Germline CDR1 and CDR2: SGHTA and FQGNSA. V shed 5 bases and J shed 2 bases, with 14 bases lying between them.

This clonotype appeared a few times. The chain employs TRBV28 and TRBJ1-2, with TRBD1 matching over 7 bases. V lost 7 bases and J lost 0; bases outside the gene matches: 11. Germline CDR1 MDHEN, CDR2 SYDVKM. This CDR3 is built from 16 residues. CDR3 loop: CASNTNAGTANYGYTF. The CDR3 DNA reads TGTGCCAGCAACACAAACGCAGGGACAGCTAACTATGGCTACACCTTC.

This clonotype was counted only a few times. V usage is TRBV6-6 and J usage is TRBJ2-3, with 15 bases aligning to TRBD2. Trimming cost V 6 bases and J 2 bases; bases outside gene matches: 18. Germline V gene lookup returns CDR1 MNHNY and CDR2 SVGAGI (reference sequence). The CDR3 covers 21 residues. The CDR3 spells CASRTLGLAGGPSPHTDTQYF. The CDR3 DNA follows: TGTGCCAGCAGGACCCTGGGACTAGCGGGAGGACCGAGCCCCCACACAGATACGCAGTATTTT.

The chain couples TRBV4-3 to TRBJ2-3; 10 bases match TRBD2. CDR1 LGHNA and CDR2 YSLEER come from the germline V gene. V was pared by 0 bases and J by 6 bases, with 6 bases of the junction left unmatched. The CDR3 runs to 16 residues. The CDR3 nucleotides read TGCGCCAGCAGCCAAGAGGGGAGCGGGAGGGCCGATACGCAGTATTTT. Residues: CASSQEGSGRADTQYF.

CDR3 region: CSARGLTRNYNEQFF. CDR3 DNA sequence: TGCAGTGCTAGAGGGCTAACTAGAAACTACAATGAGCAGTTCTTC. The rearrangement joins TRBV20-1 to TRBJ2-1; weak D call: TRBD2 (5 bases). The V end lost 1 base, the J end lost 3 bases, and 13 bases lay between the germline ends. Germline CDR1 reads DFQATT; CDR2 reads SNEGSKA (reference sequence). This CDR3 is built from 15 residues.

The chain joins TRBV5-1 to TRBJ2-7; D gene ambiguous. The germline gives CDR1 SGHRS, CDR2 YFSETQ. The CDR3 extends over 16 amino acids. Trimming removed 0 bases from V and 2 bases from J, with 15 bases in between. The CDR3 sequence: CASSLATIGKTYEQYF. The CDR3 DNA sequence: TGCGCCAGCAGCTTGGCTACCATTGGAAAAACCTACGAGCAGTACTTC.

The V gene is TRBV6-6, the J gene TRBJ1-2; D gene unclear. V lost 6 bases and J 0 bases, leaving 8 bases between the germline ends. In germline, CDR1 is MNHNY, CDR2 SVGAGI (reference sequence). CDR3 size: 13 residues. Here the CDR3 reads CASRFTANYGYTF. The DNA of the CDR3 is TGTGCCAGCAGATTTACAGCTAACTATGGCTACACCTTC.

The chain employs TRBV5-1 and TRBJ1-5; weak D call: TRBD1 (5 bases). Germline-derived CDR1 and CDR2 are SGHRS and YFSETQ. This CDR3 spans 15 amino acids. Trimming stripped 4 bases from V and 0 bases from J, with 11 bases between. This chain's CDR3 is CASSVGADSNQPQHF. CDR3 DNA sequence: TGCGCCAGCAGCGTAGGGGCCGATAGCAATCAGCCCCAGCATTTT. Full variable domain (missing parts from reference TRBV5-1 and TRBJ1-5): KAGVTQTPRYLIKTRGQQVTLSCSPISGHRSVSWYQQTPGQGLQFLFEYFSETQRNKGNFPGRFSGRQFSNSRSEMNVSTLELGDSALYLCASSVGADSNQPQHFGDGTRLSIL.

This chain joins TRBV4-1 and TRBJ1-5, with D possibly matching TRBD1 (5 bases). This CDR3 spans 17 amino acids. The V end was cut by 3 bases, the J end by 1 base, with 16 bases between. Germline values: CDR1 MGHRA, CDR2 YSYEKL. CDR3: CASSQYWDRASNQPQHF. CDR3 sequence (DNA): TGCGCCAGCAGCCAGTACTGGGACCGGGCCAGCAATCAGCCCCAGCATTTT.

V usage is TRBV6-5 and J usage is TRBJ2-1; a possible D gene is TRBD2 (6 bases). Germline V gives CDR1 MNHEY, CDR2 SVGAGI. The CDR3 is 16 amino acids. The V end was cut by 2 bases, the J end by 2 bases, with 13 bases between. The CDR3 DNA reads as TGTGCCAGCAGTTACGGTCGGCGGGAACCCTACAATGAGCAGTTCTTC. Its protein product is CASSYGRREPYNEQFF.

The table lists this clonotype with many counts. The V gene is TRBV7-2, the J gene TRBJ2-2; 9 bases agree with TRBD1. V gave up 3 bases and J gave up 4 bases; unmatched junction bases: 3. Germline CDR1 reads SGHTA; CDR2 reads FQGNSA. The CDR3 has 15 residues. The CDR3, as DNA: TGTGCCAGCAGCTTCGGACAGGGGCTCACCGGGGAGCTGTTTTTT. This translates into CASSFGQGLTGELFF. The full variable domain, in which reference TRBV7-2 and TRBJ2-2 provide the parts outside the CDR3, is GAGVSQSPSNKVTEKGKDVELRCDPISGHTALYWYRQSLGQGLEFLIYFQGNSAPDKSGLPSDRFSAERTGGSVSTLTIQRTQQEDSAVYLCASSFGQGLTGELFFGEGSRLTVL.

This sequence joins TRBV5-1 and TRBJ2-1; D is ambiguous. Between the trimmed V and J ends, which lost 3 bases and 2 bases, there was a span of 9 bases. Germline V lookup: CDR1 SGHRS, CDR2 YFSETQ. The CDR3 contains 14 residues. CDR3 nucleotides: TGCGCCAGCAGCTCCGGGTCTGCCTACAATGAGCAGTTCTTC. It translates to CASSSGSAYNEQFF.

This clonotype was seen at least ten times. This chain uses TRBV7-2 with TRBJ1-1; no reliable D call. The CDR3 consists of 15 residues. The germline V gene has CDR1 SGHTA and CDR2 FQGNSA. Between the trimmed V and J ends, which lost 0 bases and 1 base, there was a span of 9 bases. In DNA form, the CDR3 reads TGTGCCAGCAGCTTAGCGGCCAAGCCGAACACTGAAGCTTTCTTT. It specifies CASSLAAKPNTEAFF.

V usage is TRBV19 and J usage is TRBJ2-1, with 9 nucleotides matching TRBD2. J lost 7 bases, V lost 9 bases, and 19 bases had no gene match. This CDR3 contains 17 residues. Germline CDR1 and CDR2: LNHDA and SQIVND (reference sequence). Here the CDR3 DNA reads TGTGCCAGCCTAACCTCTAGCGGGGCCCATGGGAGTAATGAGCAGTTCTTC. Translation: CASLTSSGAHGSNEQFF.

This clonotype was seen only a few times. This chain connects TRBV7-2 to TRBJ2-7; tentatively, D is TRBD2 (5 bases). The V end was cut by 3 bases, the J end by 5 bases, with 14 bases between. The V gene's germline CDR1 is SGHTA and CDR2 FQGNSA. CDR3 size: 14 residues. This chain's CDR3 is CASSLAGLANEQYF. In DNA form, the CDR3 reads TGTGCCAGCAGCTTGGCAGGACTGGCGAACGAGCAGTACTTC.

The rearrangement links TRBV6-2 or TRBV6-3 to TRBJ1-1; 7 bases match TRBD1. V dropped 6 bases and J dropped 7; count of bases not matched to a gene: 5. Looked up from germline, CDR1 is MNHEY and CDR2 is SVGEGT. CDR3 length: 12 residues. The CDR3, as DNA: TGTGCCAGCAGGGGACAGAGCCTTGAAGCTTTCTTT. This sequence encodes CASRGQSLEAFF.

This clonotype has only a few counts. The CDR3 region is CASSQDPGGPSYNEQFF. The DNA of the CDR3 is TGTGCCAGCAGCCAAGATCCTGGGGGGCCGAGTTACAATGAGCAGTTCTTC. The chain carries TRBV4-2 and TRBJ2-1; D is tentatively TRBD1 or TRBD2 (6 bases each). CDR1 and CDR2 (germline): LGHNA, YNFKEQ. Trimming pared 0 bases from V and 4 bases from J, leaving 16 bases between. There are 17 residues in the CDR3.

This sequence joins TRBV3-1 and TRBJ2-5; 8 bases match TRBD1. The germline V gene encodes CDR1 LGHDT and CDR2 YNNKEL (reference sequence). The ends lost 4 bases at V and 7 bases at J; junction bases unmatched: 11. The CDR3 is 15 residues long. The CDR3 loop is CASSPYGQGTGTQYF. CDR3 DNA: TGTGCCAGCAGCCCCTACGGACAGGGAACGGGGACCCAGTACTTC.